This TCR beta chain appears in the sequencing data of a study of early T cells in non-severe SARS-CoV-2 infection. One entry per CDR3 protein results from TCRdb running MiXCR on the 5' RACE reads. Here the sample spans 35,000 to 45,000 distinct CDR3 sequences, over 5% being singletons. This clonotype was observed many times. The germline V gene encodes CDR1 MNHEY and CDR2 SMNVEV (reference sequence). The CDR3 contains 13 residues. Trimming left V 6 bases short and J 0 bases short, with 7 bases between. This clonotype was sampled from an adult who was a healthcare worker with PCR-confirmed SARS-CoV-2 infection or an uninfected control (not recorded which). The chain couples TRBV27 to TRBJ2-3; D gene ambiguous. The sequencing used whole blood, collected at baseline. CDR3 in DNA: TGTGCCAGCAGGCTTTACAGCACAGATACGCAGTATTTT. As protein: CASRLYSTDTQYF.